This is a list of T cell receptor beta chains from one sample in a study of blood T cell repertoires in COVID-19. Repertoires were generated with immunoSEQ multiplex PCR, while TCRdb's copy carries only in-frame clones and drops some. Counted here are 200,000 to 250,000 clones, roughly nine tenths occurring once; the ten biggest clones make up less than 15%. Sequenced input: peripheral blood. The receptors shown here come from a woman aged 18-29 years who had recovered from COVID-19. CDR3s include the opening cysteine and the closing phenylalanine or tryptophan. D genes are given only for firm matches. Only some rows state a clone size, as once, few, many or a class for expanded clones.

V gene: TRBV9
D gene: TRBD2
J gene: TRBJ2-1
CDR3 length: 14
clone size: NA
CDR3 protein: CASSDGLAGNEQFF
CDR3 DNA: TGTGCCAGCAGCGATGGACTAGCGGGGAACGAGCAGTTCTTC

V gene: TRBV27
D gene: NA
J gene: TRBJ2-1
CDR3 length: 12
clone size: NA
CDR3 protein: CASRAGENEQFF
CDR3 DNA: TGTGCCAGCCGGGCAGGGGAGAATGAGCAGTTCTTC

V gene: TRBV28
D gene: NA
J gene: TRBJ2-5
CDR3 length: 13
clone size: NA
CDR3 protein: CASRLASQETQYF
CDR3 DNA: TGTGCCAGCAGGCTAGCGTCACAAGAGACCCAGTACTTC

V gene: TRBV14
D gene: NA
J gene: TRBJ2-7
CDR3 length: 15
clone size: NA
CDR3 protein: CASSQYVGVAYEQYF
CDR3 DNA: TGTGCCAGCAGCCAATATGTGGGAGTGGCCTACGAGCAGTACTTC

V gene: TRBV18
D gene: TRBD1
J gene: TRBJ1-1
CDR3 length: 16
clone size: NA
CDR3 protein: CASSPTWTGMNTEAFF
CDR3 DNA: TGTGCCAGCTCACCTACCTGGACAGGGATGAACACTGAAGCTTTCTTT

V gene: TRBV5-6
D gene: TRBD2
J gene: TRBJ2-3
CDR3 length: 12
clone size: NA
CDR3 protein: CASSPGTIGQYF
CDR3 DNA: TGTGCCAGCAGCCCCGGGACTATCGGGCAGTATTTT

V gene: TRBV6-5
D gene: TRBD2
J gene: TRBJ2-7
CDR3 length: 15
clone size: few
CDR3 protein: CASSYSRLAGGEQYF
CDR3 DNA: TGTGCCAGCAGTTACTCGAGACTAGCGGGAGGGGAGCAGTACTTC

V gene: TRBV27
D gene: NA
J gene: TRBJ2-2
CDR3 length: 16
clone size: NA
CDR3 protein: CASSLSAVPYTGELFF
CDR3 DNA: TGTGCCAGCAGTTTATCGGCCGTACCCTACACCGGGGAGCTGTTTTTT

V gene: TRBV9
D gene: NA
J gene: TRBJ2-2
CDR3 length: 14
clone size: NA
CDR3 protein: CASSVGLNTGELFF
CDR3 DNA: TGTGCCAGCAGCGTAGGGCTGAACACCGGGGAGCTGTTTTTT

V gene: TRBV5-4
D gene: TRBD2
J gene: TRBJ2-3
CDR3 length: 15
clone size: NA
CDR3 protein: CASSSLAGGADTQYF
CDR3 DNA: TGTGCCAGCAGCTCCCTAGCGGGGGGGGCAGATACGCAGTATTTT

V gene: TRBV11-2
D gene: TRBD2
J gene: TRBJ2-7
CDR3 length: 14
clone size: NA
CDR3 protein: CASSQGRGAYEQYF
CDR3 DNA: TGTGCCAGCAGCCAAGGGCGGGGGGCCTACGAGCAGTACTTC

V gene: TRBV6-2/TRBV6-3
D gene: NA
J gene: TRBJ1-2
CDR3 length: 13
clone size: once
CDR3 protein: CASSLQGRYGYTF
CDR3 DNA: TGTGCCAGCAGCTTGCAGGGCCGCTATGGCTACACCTTC

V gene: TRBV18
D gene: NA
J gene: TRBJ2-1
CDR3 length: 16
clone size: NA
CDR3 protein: CASSRRAGEYYNEQFF
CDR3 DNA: TGTGCCAGCTCACGAAGGGCAGGGGAATACTACAATGAGCAGTTCTTC

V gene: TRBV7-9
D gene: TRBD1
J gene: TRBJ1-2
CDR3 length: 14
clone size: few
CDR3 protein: CASSSGQRGEGYTF
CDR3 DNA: TGTGCCAGCAGCTCGGGACAGCGAGGTGAGGGCTACACCTTC

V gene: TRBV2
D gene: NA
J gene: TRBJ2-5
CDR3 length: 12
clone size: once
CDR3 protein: CASGRGEETQYF
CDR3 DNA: TGTGCCAGCGGGAGGGGGGAAGAGACCCAGTACTTC

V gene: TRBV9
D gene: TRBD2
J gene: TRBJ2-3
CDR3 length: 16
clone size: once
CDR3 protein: CASSPSGRASTDTQYF
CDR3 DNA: TGTGCCAGCAGTCCCAGCGGGAGGGCTAGCACAGATACGCAGTATTTT

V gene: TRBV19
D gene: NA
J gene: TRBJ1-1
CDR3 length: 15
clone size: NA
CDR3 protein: CASSIVLGQNTEAFF
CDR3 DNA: TGTGCCAGTAGTATAGTTTTGGGGCAGAACACTGAAGCTTTCTTT

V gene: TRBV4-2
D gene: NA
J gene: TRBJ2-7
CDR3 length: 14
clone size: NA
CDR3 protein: CASSSRPLLDEQYF
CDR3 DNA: TGTGCCAGCAGCTCGCGCCCTCTCTTGGACGAGCAGTACTTC

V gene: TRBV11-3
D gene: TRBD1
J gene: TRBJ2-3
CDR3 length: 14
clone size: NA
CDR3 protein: CASSKDRYTDTQYF
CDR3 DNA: TGTGCCAGCAGCAAGGACAGGTACACAGATACGCAGTATTTT

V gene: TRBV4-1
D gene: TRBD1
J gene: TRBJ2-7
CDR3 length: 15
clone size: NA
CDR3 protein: CASSQVLAPSGGQYF
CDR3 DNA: TGCGCCAGCAGCCAAGTGCTAGCACCTTCAGGGGGGCAGTACTTC

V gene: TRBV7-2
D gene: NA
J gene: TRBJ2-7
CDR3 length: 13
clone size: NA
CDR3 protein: CASTSRGGYEQYF
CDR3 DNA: TGTGCCAGCACTTCCCGAGGCGGGTACGAGCAGTACTTC

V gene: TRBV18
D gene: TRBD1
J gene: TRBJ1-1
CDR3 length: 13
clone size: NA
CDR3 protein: CASSKTGATEAFF
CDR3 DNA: TGTGCCAGCTCTAAGACAGGGGCCACTGAAGCTTTCTTT

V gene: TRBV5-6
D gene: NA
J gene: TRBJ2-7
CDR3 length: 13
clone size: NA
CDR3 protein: CASSLKGVHEQYF
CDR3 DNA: TGTGCCAGCAGCTTGAAGGGAGTGCACGAGCAGTACTTC

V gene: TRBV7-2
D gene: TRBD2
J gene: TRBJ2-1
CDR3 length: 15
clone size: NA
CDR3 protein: CASSLTSGSRSEQFF
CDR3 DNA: TGTGCCAGCAGCTTGACTAGCGGGAGTCGGAGTGAGCAGTTCTTC

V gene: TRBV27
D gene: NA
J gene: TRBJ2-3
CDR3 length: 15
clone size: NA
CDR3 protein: CASSPDRPARDTQYF
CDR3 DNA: TGTGCCAGCAGTCCCGACAGGCCCGCGAGAGATACGCAGTATTTT

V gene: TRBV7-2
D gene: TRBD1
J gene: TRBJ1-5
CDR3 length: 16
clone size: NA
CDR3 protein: CASSLGDRYSNQPQHF
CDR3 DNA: TGTGCCAGCAGCTTAGGGGACAGGTATAGCAATCAGCCCCAGCATTTT

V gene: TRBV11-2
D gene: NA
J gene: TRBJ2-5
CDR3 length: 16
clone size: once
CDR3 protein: CASSLDLDTRRETQYF
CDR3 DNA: TGTGCCAGCAGCTTAGATCTCGACACCCGAAGGGAGACCCAGTACTTC

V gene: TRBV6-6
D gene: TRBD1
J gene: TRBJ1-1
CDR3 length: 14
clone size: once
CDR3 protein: CASSYGQGITEAFF
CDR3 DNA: TGTGCCAGCAGTTATGGACAGGGAATAACTGAAGCTTTCTTT

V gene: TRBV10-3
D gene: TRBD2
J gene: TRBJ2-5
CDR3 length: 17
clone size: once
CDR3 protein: CAISPGRAHTSGETQYF
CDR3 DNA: TGTGCCATCAGTCCCGGGAGGGCCCATACCTCGGGAGAGACCCAGTACTTC

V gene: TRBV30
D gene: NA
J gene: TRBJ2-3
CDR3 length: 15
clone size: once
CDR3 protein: CAWSVGGSRTDTQYF
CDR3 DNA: TGTGCCTGGAGTGTAGGCGGCAGCCGCACAGATACGCAGTATTTT

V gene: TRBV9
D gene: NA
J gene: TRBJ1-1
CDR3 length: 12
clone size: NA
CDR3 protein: CASNSLNTEAFF
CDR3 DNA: TGTGCCAGCAACTCTCTGAACACTGAAGCTTTCTTT

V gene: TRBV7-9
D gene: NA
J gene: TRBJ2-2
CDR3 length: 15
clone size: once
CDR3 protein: CASSTGQKNTGELFF
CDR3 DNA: TGTGCCAGCAGCACCGGACAGAAGAACACCGGGGAGCTGTTTTTT

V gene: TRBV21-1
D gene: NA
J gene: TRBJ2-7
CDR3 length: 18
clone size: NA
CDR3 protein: CASAGTATRAGESYEQYF
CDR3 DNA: TGTGCCAGCGCCGGGACGGCTACCAGAGCGGGAGAGTCCTACGAGCAGTACTTC

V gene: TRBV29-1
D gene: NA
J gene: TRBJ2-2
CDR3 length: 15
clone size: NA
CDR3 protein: CSVEVGDSNTGELFF
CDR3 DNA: TGCAGCGTTGAAGTGGGAGACTCGAACACCGGGGAGCTGTTTTTT

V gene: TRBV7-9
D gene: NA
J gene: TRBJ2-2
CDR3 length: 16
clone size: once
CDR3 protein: CASSSLAASNTGELFF
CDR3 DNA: TGTGCCAGCAGCTCGCTGGCTGCCTCGAACACCGGGGAGCTGTTTTTT

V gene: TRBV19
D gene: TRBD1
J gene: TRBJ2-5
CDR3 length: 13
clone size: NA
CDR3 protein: CASSWDSQETQYF
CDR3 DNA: TGTGCCAGTAGTTGGGACAGCCAAGAGACCCAGTACTTC

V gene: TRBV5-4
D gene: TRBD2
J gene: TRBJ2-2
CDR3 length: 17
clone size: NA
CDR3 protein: CASSSAASGRETGELFF
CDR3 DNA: TGTGCCAGCAGCTCCGCGGCTAGCGGGAGGGAGACCGGGGAGCTGTTTTTT

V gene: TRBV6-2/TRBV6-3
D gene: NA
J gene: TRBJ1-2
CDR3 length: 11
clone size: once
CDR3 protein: CASSYGGGYTF
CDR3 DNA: TGTGCCAGCAGTTACGGGGGCGGCTACACCTTC

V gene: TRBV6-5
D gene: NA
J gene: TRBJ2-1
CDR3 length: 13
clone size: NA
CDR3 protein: CASSLDGGHEQFF
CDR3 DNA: TGTGCCAGCAGTCTAGACGGGGGACATGAGCAGTTCTTC

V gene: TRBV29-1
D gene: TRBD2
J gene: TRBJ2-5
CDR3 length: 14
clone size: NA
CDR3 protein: CSASGTRDSETQYF
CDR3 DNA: TGCAGCGCCTCCGGGACTAGGGATTCAGAGACCCAGTACTTC

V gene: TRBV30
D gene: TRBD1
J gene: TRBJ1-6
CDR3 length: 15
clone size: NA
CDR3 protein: CAWSVPGGGNSPLHF
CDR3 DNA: TGTGCCTGGAGTGTTCCAGGGGGTGGGAATTCACCCCTCCACTTT

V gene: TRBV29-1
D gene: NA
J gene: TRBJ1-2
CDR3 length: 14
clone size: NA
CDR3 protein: CSVEGRARPDGYTF
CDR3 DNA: TGCAGCGTTGAGGGGCGAGCCCGACCTGATGGCTACACCTTC

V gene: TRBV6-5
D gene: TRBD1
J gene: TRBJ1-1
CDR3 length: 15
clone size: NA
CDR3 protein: CASSLVQGRNTEAFF
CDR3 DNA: TGTGCCAGCAGCCTAGTACAGGGGAGGAACACTGAAGCTTTCTTT

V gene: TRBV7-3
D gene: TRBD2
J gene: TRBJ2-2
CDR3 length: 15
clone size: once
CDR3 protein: CASSLIAGGSGELFF
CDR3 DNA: TGTGCCAGCAGCTTAATAGCGGGAGGGTCCGGGGAGCTGTTTTTT

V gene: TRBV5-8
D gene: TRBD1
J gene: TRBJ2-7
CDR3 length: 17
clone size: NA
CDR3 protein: CASSTPGQGPLSYEQYF
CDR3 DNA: TGTGCCAGCAGCACGCCGGGACAGGGCCCCCTCTCCTACGAGCAGTACTTC

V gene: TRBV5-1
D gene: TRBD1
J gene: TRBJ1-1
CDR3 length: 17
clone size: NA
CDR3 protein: CASSLAVGTGLNTEAFF
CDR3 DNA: TGCGCCAGCAGCTTGGCCGTTGGGACAGGGCTTAACACTGAAGCTTTCTTT

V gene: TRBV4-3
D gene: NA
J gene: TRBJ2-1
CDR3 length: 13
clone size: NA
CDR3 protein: CASSHVIGDEQFF
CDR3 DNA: TGCGCCAGCAGCCATGTCATAGGGGATGAGCAGTTCTTC

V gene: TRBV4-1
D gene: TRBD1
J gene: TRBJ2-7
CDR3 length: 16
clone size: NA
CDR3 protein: CASSQAGTGGPYEQYF
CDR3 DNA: TGCGCCAGCAGCCAAGCAGGGACAGGGGGCCCCTACGAGCAGTACTTC

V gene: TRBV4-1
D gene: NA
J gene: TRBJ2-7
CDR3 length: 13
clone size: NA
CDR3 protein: CASSPGLLYEQYF
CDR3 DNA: TGCGCCAGCAGCCCAGGACTACTCTACGAGCAGTACTTC

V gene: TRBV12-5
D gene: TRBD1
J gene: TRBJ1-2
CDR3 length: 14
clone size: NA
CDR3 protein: CASGSRQGNYGYTF
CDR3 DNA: TGTGCTAGTGGCTCCAGACAGGGGAACTATGGCTACACCTTC

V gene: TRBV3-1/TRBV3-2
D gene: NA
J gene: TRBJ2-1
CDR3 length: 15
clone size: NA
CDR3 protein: CASSQAASSYNEQFF
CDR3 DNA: TGTGCCAGCAGCCAAGCAGCGAGCTCCTACAATGAGCAGTTCTTC

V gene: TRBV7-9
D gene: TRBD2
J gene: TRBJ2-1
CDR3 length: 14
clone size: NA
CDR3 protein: CASTNLTSHNEQFF
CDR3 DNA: TGTGCCAGCACCAATCTGACTAGCCACAATGAGCAGTTCTTC

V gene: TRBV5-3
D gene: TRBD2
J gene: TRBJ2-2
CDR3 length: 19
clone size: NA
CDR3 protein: CARSLTSGHKTWNTGELFF
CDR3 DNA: TGTGCCAGAAGCTTGACTAGCGGGCATAAGACCTGGAACACCGGGGAGCTGTTTTTT

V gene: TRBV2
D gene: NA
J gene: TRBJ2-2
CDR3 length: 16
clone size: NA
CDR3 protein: CASSDRQAINTGELFF
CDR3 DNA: TGTGCCAGCAGTGATCGACAGGCAATAAACACCGGGGAGCTGTTTTTT